This TCR beta chain emerged from a study of blood T cell repertoires in COVID-19. Study overall: The United States, Italy and Spain provided the acute and convalescent COVID-19 samples. The analysed material was cDNA or gDNA that came from T cells, B-cell-depleted T cells, or PBMCs.

Original handling: Nucleated cell counts were estimated from reference gene primer amplification. This table comes from immunoSEQ multiplex PCR, and its TCRdb copy is limited to in-frame clones, with some not included. From that table come the V and J calls and clone size; the DNA was used to work out D and trimming. Among more than 85,000 clones listed, just over 90% were seen once. CDR3 length: 15 residues. V was trimmed by 4 bases and J by 0 bases, leaving 10 bases between them. Germline lookup yields CDR1 LGHNA and CDR2 YNFKEQ. Sample: peripheral blood. This receptor was identified in a man in his 60s with acute or convalescent COVID-19. The rearrangement uses TRBV4-2 and TRBJ2-1; D ambiguous. The CDR3 is CASSLVLSSYNEQFF. The CDR3 DNA reads as TGTGCCAGCAGCCTTGTATTGAGCTCCTACAATGAGCAGTTCTTC.